This entry lists 18 T cell receptor beta chains sequenced from one sample in a study of regulatory T cells in long-lasting Graves disease (dated by TCRdb to about 2021). The time point label, as the study defines it: newly diagnosed GD, antithyroid drugs for less than 3 months. RNA was extracted from PBMCs in TRIzol for both TCR sequencing and RNA sequencing. Receptor libraries were prepared by multiplex PCR. Instrument on record: Illumina HiSeq 4000. To build TCR beta libraries, CDR3 regions were amplified by Arm-PCR using iRepertoire HTBI primers. TCRdb ran its own pipeline on the public reads, namely fastp trimming at Q25 and MiXCR clone calling, and kept in-frame beta chains. Entries that share a CDR3 protein sequence are merged under the most common genes and DNA. The sample profile shows 200,000 to 250,000 distinct CDR3 sequences; roughly 18% of them were found once. 22% of the sample rests with the top ten.

The material was peripheral blood mononuclear cells (PBMCs), obtained at new diagnosis, from a patient treated with antithyroid drugs. The receptors shown here come from a female donor with Graves disease.

Of note for this clonotype: Since a far larger clone is one base different, this is likely a read error. The chain joins TRBV28 to TRBJ2-1, with D uncertain. The J call may be wrong; the DNA end is better matched by TRBJ2-3. This CDR3 contains 11 residues. Germline V gene data show CDR1 as MDHEN and CDR2 as SYDVKM. In DNA, the CDR3 is TGTGCCAGCAGCGCCGAACAGACGCAGTATTTT. Amino acids: CASSAEQTQYF.

This clonotype was found many times. The J gene is TRBJ2-3, the V gene TRBV2, with 7 bases identical to TRBD2. J lost 4 bases, V lost 2 bases, and 12 bases had no gene match. CDR3 length: 17 residues. Germline V gene sequence: CDR1 SNHLY, CDR2 FYNNEI. CDR3 coding DNA: TGTGCCAGCAGTGAAACGGCTCGCGGGAGAGGGTCAGATACGCAGTATTTT. This codes for CASSETARGRGSDTQYF.

This clonotype showed up many times. The rearrangement uses TRBV13 and TRBJ1-2; D is uncertain. In germline, CDR1 is PRHDT, CDR2 FYEKMQ (reference sequence). The CDR3 is 17 amino acids. V was shortened by 0 bases and J by 1 base, with 15 bases between the two germline ends. The CDR3 spells CASSLGGRTGINYGYTF. The CDR3 nucleotides read TGTGCCAGCAGCTTAGGCGGCAGAACCGGGATTAACTATGGCTACACCTTC.

CDR3 coding DNA: TGTGCCAGCAGTTTAAGCAGCGAAAATGAAAAACTGTTTTTT. Its protein is CASSLSSENEKLFF. The chain combines TRBV12-3 or TRBV12-4 with TRBJ1-4; D gene ambiguous. CDR3 length equals 14 residues. Trimming left V 2 bases short and J 5 bases short, with 9 bases between.

This clonotype was seen repeatedly, ten times or more. The chain employs TRBV6-2 or TRBV6-3 and TRBJ2-7; TRBD1 is a possible D gene (6 bases). The CDR3 length is 17 residues. Germline CDR1 is MNHEY and CDR2 is SVGEGT. Deletions cut 2 bases from V and 3 bases from J, with 20 bases between. The CDR3 here is CASSYEGGTNSGYEQYF. The CDR3, as DNA: TGTGCCAGCAGTTACGAAGGGGGAACTAACAGCGGCTACGAGCAGTACTTC.

This clonotype was counted ten times or more. V gene TRBV30 combines with J gene TRBJ1-5; the D gene is possibly TRBD1 (5 bases). Trimming left V 3 bases short and J 6 bases short, with 12 bases between. This CDR3 spans 13 amino acids. CDR1 GTSNPN and CDR2 SVGIG come from the germline V gene (reference sequence). The CDR3 spells CAWSRQGPQPQHF. CDR3 coding DNA: TGTGCCTGGAGCCGTCAGGGACCTCAGCCCCAGCATTTT.

This chain connects TRBV7-8 to TRBJ2-7, with 7 bases aligning to TRBD2. Germline CDR1 and CDR2: SGHVS and FQNEAQ. This CDR3 has 15 amino acids. V lost 7 bases and J lost 0; bases outside the gene matches: 9. CDR3 sequence (DNA): TGTGCCAGCACCATCTGGGAGGGGAGCTCCTACGAGCAGTACTTC. This encodes CASTIWEGSSYEQYF.

The chain employs TRBV28 and TRBJ2-1; 12 bases agree with TRBD2. CDR1 is MDHEN, CDR2 SYDVKM, per germline. The CDR3 is 17 residues long. After removal of 6 bases from V and 3 bases from J, the junction contained 9 bases not matched to a gene. The CDR3 coding sequence is TGTGCCAGCAGACTAGCGGGAGGTAGTTGGATCTACAATGAGCAGTTCTTC. Amino acids: CASRLAGGSWIYNEQFF.

This clonotype was recorded many times. The rearrangement joins TRBV6-1 to TRBJ2-7, with 8 bases that match TRBD2. With 6 bases clipped from V and 3 bases from J, the junction kept 7 bases outside the gene matches. Looked up from germline, CDR1 is MNHNS and CDR2 is SASEGT. CDR3 size: 14 residues. In DNA, the CDR3 is TGTGCCAGCAGCCTTACGGGAGGGGACTACGAGCAGTACTTC. Translation gives CASSLTGGDYEQYF.

Ten or more counts support this clonotype. This chain connects TRBV11-2 to TRBJ2-1, with a tentative D call TRBD2 (7 bases). V was cut by 5 bases and J by 12 bases, with 14 bases left in between. Germline loops: CDR1 SGHAT, CDR2 FQNNGV. The CDR3 totals 12 residues. The CDR3: CASSPREGVQFF. CDR3 bases: TGTGCCAGCAGCCCTAGGGAGGGGGTGCAGTTCTTC.

This clonotype was recorded a few times. The J gene is TRBJ2-7, the V gene TRBV10-1; 13 bases agree with TRBD2. The V segment lost 6 bases and the J segment 5 bases; nucleotides outside the gene matches: 7. The CDR3 has 15 amino acids. Germline V gene sequence: CDR1 WNHNN, CDR2 SYGVQD (reference sequence). The CDR3 DNA reads as TGCGCCAGCAGCCTTACTAGCGGGAGGGTCGACGAGCAGTACTTC. Its translation: CASSLTSGRVDEQYF.

This clonotype has ten or more counts. V gene TRBV6-4 combines with J gene TRBJ1-5, with D perhaps matching TRBD1 (5 bases). The CDR3 is 13 amino acids. V shed 3 bases and J shed 4 bases, with 7 bases lying between them. Germline lookup yields CDR1 MRHNA and CDR2 SNTAGT. This chain's CDR3 is CASSEQENQPQHF. The CDR3, as DNA: TGTGCCAGCAGTGAACAGGAGAATCAGCCCCAGCATTTT.

This clonotype has ten or more counts. The gene calls are TRBV29-1 and TRBJ2-5, with 7 nucleotides matching TRBD1. Per the germline V gene, CDR1 is SQVTM and CDR2 is ANQGSEA. The CDR3 is 13 amino acids. Germline trimming cut 7 bases from V and 2 bases from J; bases unmatched to any gene: 7. The chain's CDR3 is CSARTGGQETQYF. CDR3 DNA: TGCAGCGCCAGGACAGGCGGGCAAGAGACCCAGTACTTC.

This clonotype was counted many times. The chain has TRBV29-1 and TRBJ2-3; TRBD1 aligns across 8 bases. CDR1 is SQVTM, CDR2 ANQGSEA, per germline. Germline trimming cut 5 bases from V and 2 bases from J; bases unmatched to any gene: 12. The CDR3 is 16 residues long. The CDR3 coding sequence is TGCAGCGTTCCCGACCCGACAGGGGCTATCACAGATACGCAGTATTTT. It yields the protein CSVPDPTGAITDTQYF.

In the case of this clonotype: A much bigger clone sits one base away, suggesting this may be a read error. The V call is TRBV12-3 or TRBV12-4, the J call TRBJ2-7, with D perhaps TRBD1 (6 bases). V was cut by 8 bases and J by 2 bases, with 16 bases left in between. This CDR3 region has 14 residues. This chain's CDR3 is CASRESDSPYEQYF. CDR3 nucleotides: TGTGCCAGCCGCGAATCGGACAGCCCCTACGAGCAGTACTTC.

This clonotype was seen many times. The V and J genes are TRBV11-2 and TRBJ2-7, with 8 bases fitting TRBD2. V was pared by 5 bases and J by 2 bases, with 8 bases of the junction left unmatched. This CDR3 is 15 amino acids long. Germline CDR1 SGHAT, CDR2 FQNNGV. DNA for the CDR3: TGTGCCAGCAGCCTTGACCTAGCGGGCACCTACGAGCAGTACTTC. As protein: CASSLDLAGTYEQYF.

This clonotype has at least ten counts. The chain uses TRBV19 and TRBJ2-4; D gene uncertain. Germline CDR1 and CDR2: LNHDA and SQIVND (reference sequence). The CDR3 covers 14 residues. V gave up 6 bases and J gave up 1 base, with 10 bases separating them. The CDR3 DNA follows: TGTGCCAGTAGCGAGGATCCCGCCAAAAACATTCAGTACTTC. Protein: CASSEDPAKNIQYF.

This chain joins TRBV7-9 and TRBJ1-1, with D perhaps TRBD1 (5 bases). CDR1 SEHNR and CDR2 FQNEAQ come from the germline V gene (reference sequence). The germline V and J ends were trimmed by 3 bases and 7 bases, with 9 bases remaining between them. The CDR3 runs 12 residues. CDR3 in DNA: TGTGCCAGCAGCTTGGATCAGGGTGAAGCTTTCTTT. This encodes CASSLDQGEAFF.